One sample yielded the 13 T cell receptor beta chains listed below, sequenced in a study of blood T cell repertoires in COVID-19. The repertoire was sequenced with immunoSEQ multiplex PCR; TCRdb's copy has only in-frame clones and lacks some. The sample has 100,000 to 120,000 clones, about 76% seen once. Sequenced material: peripheral blood. These receptors came from a woman aged 70-85 years with acute or convalescent COVID-19.

The chain combines TRBV7-9 with TRBJ2-7; 8 bases are a match to TRBD1. V dropped 1 base and J dropped 6; count of bases not matched to a gene: 8. CDR3 length: 15 amino acids. Germline values: CDR1 SEHNR, CDR2 FQNEAQ (reference sequence). Here the CDR3 reads CASSLGATGVGEQYF. The CDR3, as DNA: TGTGCCAGCAGCTTAGGGGCGACAGGGGTGGGCGAGCAGTACTTC. Combining the CDR3 with reference TRBV7-9 and TRBJ2-7 gives the whole variable domain DTGVSQNPRHKITKRGQNVTFRCDPISEHNRLYWYRQTLGQGPEFLTYFQNEAQLEKSRLLSDRFSAERPKGSFSTLEIQRTEQGDSAMYLCASSLGATGVGEQYFGPGTRLTVT.

The chain recombines TRBV10-2 with TRBJ1-5, with TRBD1 matching over 8 bases. Germline CDR1 reads WSHSY; CDR2 reads SAAADI. J lost 3 bases, V lost 4 bases, and 8 bases had no gene match. The CDR3 covers 16 residues. In DNA form, the CDR3 reads TGCGCCAGCAGTGGAGGGACAGGCGCTACCAATCAGCCCCAGCATTTT. This gives the protein CASSGGTGATNQPQHF.

This clone appeared a single time. The chain employs TRBV7-2 and TRBJ2-4; D remains unclear. There are 17 residues in the CDR3. The germline V gene encodes CDR1 SGHTA and CDR2 FQGNSA. Trimming left V 3 bases short and J 0 bases short, with 15 bases between. The CDR3 sequence is CASSFAFGSLAKNIQYF. CDR3 bases: TGTGCCAGCAGCTTCGCATTCGGGTCCTTAGCCAAAAACATTCAGTACTTC.

The chain is built from TRBV7-6 and TRBJ1-3; D gene unclear. V was shortened by 5 bases and J by 3 bases, with 14 bases between the two germline ends. Germline V CDR1 and CDR2: SGHVS, FNYEAQ. CDR3 length: 15 residues. The CDR3 DNA reads as TGTGCCAGCAGCGCGGCTTGGGTTAATGGAAACACCATATATTTT. This gives the protein CASSAAWVNGNTIYF.

This chain joins TRBV7-9 and TRBJ1-5, with TRBD1 matching 9 bases. The V segment lost 5 bases and the J segment 4 bases; nucleotides outside the gene matches: 3. The CDR3 loop spans 14 amino acids. Per the germline V gene, CDR1 is SEHNR and CDR2 is FQNEAQ (reference sequence). In DNA form, the CDR3 reads TGTGCCAGCAGCCCAGGGACAGGGAATCAGCCCCAGCATTTT. Amino acids: CASSPGTGNQPQHF.

Only a few counts were recorded for this clone. The chain recombines TRBV5-1 with TRBJ2-2, with D uncertain. This CDR3 spans 12 amino acids. Per the germline V gene, CDR1 is SGHRS and CDR2 is YFSETQ. V lost 4 bases, J lost 1 base, and 2 bases lay in between. This CDR3 is CASSLNTGELFF. The CDR3 DNA reads as TGCGCCAGCAGCCTGAACACCGGGGAGCTGTTTTTT.

The gene calls are TRBV7-9 and TRBJ1-1; 9 positions agree with TRBD1. The CDR3 runs to 21 residues. After removal of 5 bases from V and 2 bases from J, the junction contained 24 bases not matched to a gene. Germline V gene sequence: CDR1 SEHNR, CDR2 FQNEAQ (reference sequence). The CDR3 bases are TGTGCCAGCAGCATAAGACAAACCGGGACTCAGGACAGGGGCTCAAACACTGAAGCTTTCTTT. Protein product: CASSIRQTGTQDRGSNTEAFF.

The chain is built from TRBV24-1 and TRBJ1-1; 8 nucleotides match TRBD1. The V gene's germline CDR1 is KGHDR and CDR2 SFDVKD. The CDR3 runs 15 residues. J was trimmed by 5 bases and V by 3 bases; bases with no gene match: 7. The CDR3 bases are TGTGCCACCAGTGATCCCGACAGGGGATCTACTGAAGCTTTCTTT. Translation: CATSDPDRGSTEAFF.

The chain couples TRBV25-1 to TRBJ1-2; D remains unclear. The CDR3 covers 13 residues. Germline V gene sequence: CDR1 MGHDK, CDR2 SYGVNS. Trimming took off 5 bases at V and 7 bases at J, with 14 bases between the two ends. The CDR3 loop reads CASSSLVSLGYTF. The CDR3 coding sequence is TGTGCCAGCAGTTCGTTAGTGAGTCTTGGCTACACCTTC.

The chain joins TRBV5-4 to TRBJ2-3; 8 positions match TRBD2. The V gene end was trimmed by 4 bases and the J gene end by 0 bases; junction bases not matched to a gene: 7. This CDR3 contains 16 residues. CDR1 SGHNT and CDR2 YYREEE come from the germline V gene (reference sequence). CDR3 DNA: TGTGCCAGCAGCCGTTGGACTAGCCTTAGCACAGATACGCAGTATTTT. As protein: CASSRWTSLSTDTQYF.

V usage is TRBV29-1 and J usage is TRBJ2-5; 16 nucleotides match TRBD2. Germline V gives CDR1 SQVTM, CDR2 ANQGSEA. The CDR3 sequence is 18 residues long. J gave up 1 base and V 5 bases, and 10 bases lay outside the gene matches. In DNA, the CDR3 is TGCAGCGTTCAAGGGACTAGCGGGGGGGCCCTTACCCAAGAGACCCAGTACTTC. Protein: CSVQGTSGGALTQETQYF.

The J gene is TRBJ2-7, the V gene TRBV18; D might be TRBD2 (6 bases). Germline V CDR1 and CDR2: KGHSH, LQKENI. The germline V and J ends were trimmed by 3 bases and 3 bases, with 12 bases remaining between them. The CDR3 contains 14 residues. The CDR3 loop reads CASSPRGGDYEQYF. The CDR3 DNA reads as TGTGCCAGCTCACCCCGCGGCGGGGACTACGAGCAGTACTTC.

This clone came up a few times. This sequence joins TRBV7-2 and TRBJ1-2; 9 nucleotides align to TRBD1. Losses at the gene ends were 5 bases for V and 4 bases for J; bases not matched to a gene: 8. The germline gives CDR1 SGHTA, CDR2 FQGNSA. This CDR3 comprises 15 residues. The CDR3 loop is CASSVRGQGPYGYTF. Here the CDR3 DNA reads TGTGCCAGCAGCGTGAGGGGACAGGGCCCCTATGGCTACACCTTC.